This T cell receptor beta chain was retrieved from a study of shared clonotypes between healthy human individuals (dated by TCRdb to 2020 to 2021). Study-level background: A couple of women and three men aged 18 to 49 years were included in the cohort. Blood TCR repertoires of roughly 5 healthy adults were deeply sequenced to estimate repertoire size and the extent of clonotype sharing between individuals. Per donor, leukapheresis produced somewhere between about 0.9 and 9.5 billion PBMCs. To increase sequencing depth and limit assay-specific biases, different laboratories used diverse techniques to prepare libraries and sequence TCR repertoires. Per donor, three plates each were used for CD4 naive and CD4 memory, two for CD8 naive, and one for CD8 memory. On the study overall, not on this receptor specifically: Higher generation probabilities were observed for clonotypes shared by all four sorted-subset donors than for non-shared clonotypes. Sampling was limited to blood, and TCR repertoires in tissue likely differ from TCR repertoires in blood. Even with the large sequencing depth, rarefaction of the sorted-subset datasets indicated that sequencing was incomplete. The small number of donors limited the genetic and exposure-history diversity represented. Based on pairwise subsampling, the degree of clonotype sharing among donors was expected to be affected by sequencing depth. Larger estimated clonotype richness was generally found for naive subsets than for memory subsets. When a handful of donors were compared, the shared fraction of clonotypes was about 5.5% for naive CD4, less than 4% for naive CD8, more than 2% for memory CD4, and less than 0.5% for memory CD8.

TCR CDR3 regions were amplified from genomic DNA by multiplex PCR using the deep immunoSEQ assay. Extracted genomic DNA from each cell subset was distributed evenly across all wells of several immunoSEQ 96-well plates, and each plate was treated as a replicate. For sorted subsets, 200 ng of genomic DNA, equivalent to around 29,000 T cell genomes, went into each replicate PCR. Purified libraries were measured with a Qubit 3.0 fluorometer, size-checked on a Bioanalyzer 2100, and measured again with the KAPA Library Quantification kit. A separate single-read 150-cycle Illumina NextSeq 550 flow cell was used to sequence each immunoSEQ 96-well plate. The published analysis was carried out like this. The immunoSEQ output contained only junctional sequences without quality scores, so filtering could not match that applied to full-length reads. Sequences were annotated with PyIR, a Python wrapper for IgBLAST v1.9, using IMGT germline references to assign V/J genes and CDR3. Reads were removed for weak V/J assignments (E-value above 1e-6), missing CDR3, stop codons, out-of-frame junctions, or ambiguous translated residues. V3J clonotypes were defined by identical inferred V gene, J gene, and CDR3 amino acid sequence. To compute the percentage overlap between repertoires, the number of shared unique clonotypes was divided by the size of the smaller repertoire. Three approaches were used to assess repertoire richness: RTK rarefaction, the Chao1 estimator, and Recon v2.1 estimates of unobserved clonotypes. Generation probabilities for all TCRbeta clonotypes obtained by the gDNA method from a handful of donors were computed using OLGA. TCRdb stores this immuneACCESS table with in-frame sequences only. Part of the clones is absent; in the studies checked, under half of the shortfall reflects unresolved V genes, and no reason is known for the rest. D and trimming were read from the DNA, whereas the V and J calls and clone size are those reported in that table. The sample table holds about a million clones, of which about 72% were seen once. Together, the top ten hold about 0.89% of the sample.

Donors were healthy HIV-negative adults with no recently reported acute infections or vaccinations. Every donor was a Caucasian adult residing in Nashville, Tennessee, USA. Magnetic negative selection was used to enrich CD4+ T cells, after which naive cells were positively selected on CD45RA and the negative fraction became the memory subset. Blood was obtained by leukapheresis, after which PBMCs were separated by Ficoll-Histopaque density gradient centrifugation and cryopreserved in liquid nitrogen vapor phase. Analytical flow cytometry was used to check the purity and quantity of each magnetically sorted T cell population. From each sorted fraction, genomic DNA was isolated and quantified by UV absorbance on a Nanodrop 2000c. Remarks on this clone: What this receptor recognizes is not known. No much larger clone is present one base from it, and per-base qualities are unavailable.

V loses 2 bases of germline sequence and J loses 0 bases, and the interval between the two ends is 11 bases. The CDR1 and CDR2 encoded by the germline V gene are MNHEY and SVGAGI. The cysteine opens and the phenylalanine closes a CDR3 of 15 amino acids. Of the read, only the CDR3 DNA is kept; its 45 bases are in frame from base 1. This receptor was identified in a man aged 18-30 years in good health. Some clones in this sample may be carry-over from other donors' samples. The sample taken for sequencing was memory CD4+ T cells from PBMCs. The intended sense of this specimen's cell subset or site label: CD45RA-negative fraction. The chain is assembled from TRBV6-5 and TRBJ2-7, with the D segment identity uncertain. The CDR3 amino acid sequence is: CASSYLAGSSYEQYF. The nucleotide sequence is TGTGCCAGCAGTTACCTGGCAGGTAGCTCCTACGAGCAGTACTTC.